The clone carrying this TCR beta chain came up once. This table comes from immunoSEQ multiplex PCR, and its TCRdb copy is limited to in-frame clones, with some not included. Counted here are more than 110,000 clones, 80% to 90% occurring once; the ten biggest clones make up under 1.5%. Trimming left V 7 bases short and J 5 bases short, with 17 bases between. There are 15 residues in the CDR3. Per the germline V gene, CDR1 is MGHDK and CDR2 is SYGVNS. These data come from a study of cytomegalovirus exposure and HLA in healthy donors. The specimen sequenced was PBMCs. The V gene is TRBV25-1, the J gene TRBJ1-4, with a tentative D call TRBD1 (5 bases). This receptor was obtained from a woman aged 25 to 39 in good health and CMV-seronegative. CDR3 coding DNA: TGTGCCAGCACCGAGGCGGGACGGCAAAATGAAAAACTGTTTTTT. It codes for CASTEAGRQNEKLFF.